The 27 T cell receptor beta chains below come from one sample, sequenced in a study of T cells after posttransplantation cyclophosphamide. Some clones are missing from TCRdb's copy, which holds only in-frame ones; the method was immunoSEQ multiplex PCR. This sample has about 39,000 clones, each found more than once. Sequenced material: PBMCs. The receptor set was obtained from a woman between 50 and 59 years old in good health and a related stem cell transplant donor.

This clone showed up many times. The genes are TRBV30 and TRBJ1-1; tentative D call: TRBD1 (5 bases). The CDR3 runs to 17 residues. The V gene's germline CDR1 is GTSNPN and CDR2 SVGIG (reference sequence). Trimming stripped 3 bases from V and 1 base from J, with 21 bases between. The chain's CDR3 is CAWRGGVSDRRNTEAFF. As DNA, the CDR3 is TGTGCCTGGAGGGGGGGTGTGAGCGACCGGCGGAACACTGAAGCTTTCTTT.

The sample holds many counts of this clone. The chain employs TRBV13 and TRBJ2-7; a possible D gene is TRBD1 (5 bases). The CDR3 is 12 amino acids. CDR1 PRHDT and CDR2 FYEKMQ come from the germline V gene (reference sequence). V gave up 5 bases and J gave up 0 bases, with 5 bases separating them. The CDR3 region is CASSDSSYEQYF. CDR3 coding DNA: TGTGCCAGCAGCGACAGCTCCTACGAGCAGTACTTC.

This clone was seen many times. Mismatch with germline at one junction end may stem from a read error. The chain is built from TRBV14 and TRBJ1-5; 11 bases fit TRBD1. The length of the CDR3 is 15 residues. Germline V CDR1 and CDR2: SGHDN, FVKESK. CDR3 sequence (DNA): TGTGTCAGCAGCCAAGGACAGGGGGCAGGTCAGCCCCAGCATTTT. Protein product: CVSSQGQGAGQPQHF. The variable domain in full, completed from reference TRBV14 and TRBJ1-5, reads EAGVTQFPSHSVIEKGQTVTLRCDPISGHDNLYWYRRVMGKEIKFLLHFVKESKQDESGMPNNRFLAERTGGTYSTLKVQPAELEDSGVYFCVSSQGQGAGQPQHFGDGTRLSIL.

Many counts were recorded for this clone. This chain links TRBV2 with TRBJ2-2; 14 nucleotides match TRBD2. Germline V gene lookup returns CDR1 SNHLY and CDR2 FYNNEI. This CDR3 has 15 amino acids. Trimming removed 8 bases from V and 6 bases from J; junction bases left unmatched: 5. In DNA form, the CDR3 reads TGTGCCAGCGGGGGACTAGCGGGGGCCGCCGGGGAGCTGTTTTTT. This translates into CASGGLAGAAGELFF.

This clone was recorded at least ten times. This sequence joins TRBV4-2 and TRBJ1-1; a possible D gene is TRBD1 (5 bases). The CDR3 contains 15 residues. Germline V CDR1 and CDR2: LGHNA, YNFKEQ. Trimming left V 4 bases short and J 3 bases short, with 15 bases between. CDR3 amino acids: CASSPTVGGYTEAFF. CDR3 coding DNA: TGTGCCAGCAGCCCGACGGTCGGGGGTTACACTGAAGCTTTCTTT.

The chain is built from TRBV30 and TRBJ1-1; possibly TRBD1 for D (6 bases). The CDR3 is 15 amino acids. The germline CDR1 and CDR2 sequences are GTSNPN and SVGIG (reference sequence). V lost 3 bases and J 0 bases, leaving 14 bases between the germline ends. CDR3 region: CAWRRLGHLNTEAFF. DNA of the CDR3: TGTGCCTGGAGGAGGTTGGGACACCTGAACACTGAAGCTTTCTTT.

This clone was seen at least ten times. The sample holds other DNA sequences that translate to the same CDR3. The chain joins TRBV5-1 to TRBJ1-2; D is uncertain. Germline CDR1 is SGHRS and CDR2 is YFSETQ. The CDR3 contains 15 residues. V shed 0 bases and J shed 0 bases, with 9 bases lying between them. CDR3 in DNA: TGCGCCAGCAGCTTGGGAGCAGGATCTAACTATGGCTACACCTTC. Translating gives CASSLGAGSNYGYTF.

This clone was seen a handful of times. In nucleotides, the CDR3 is TGTGCCAGCATAGGGAGCACTGAAGCTTTCTTT. The encoded protein is CASIGSTEAFF. The rearrangement joins TRBV6-6 to TRBJ1-1; D is ambiguous. There are 11 residues in the CDR3. CDR1 and CDR2 from the germline V gene are MNHNY and SVGAGI (reference sequence). V was trimmed by 7 bases and J by 4 bases, leaving 7 bases between them.

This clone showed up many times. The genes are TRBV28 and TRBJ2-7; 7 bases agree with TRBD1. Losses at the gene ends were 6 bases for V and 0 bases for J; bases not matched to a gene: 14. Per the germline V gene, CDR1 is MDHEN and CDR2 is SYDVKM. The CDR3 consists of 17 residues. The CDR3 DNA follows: TGTGCCAGCAGACAATTTTTTAGGAACAGGGGCTCCTACGAGCAGTACTTC. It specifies CASRQFFRNRGSYEQYF.

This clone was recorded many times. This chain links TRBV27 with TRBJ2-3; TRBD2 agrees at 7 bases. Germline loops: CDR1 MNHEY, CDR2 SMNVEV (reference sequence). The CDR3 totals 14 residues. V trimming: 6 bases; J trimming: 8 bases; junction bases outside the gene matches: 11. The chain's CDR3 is CASSSTAGDPTQYF. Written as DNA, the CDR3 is TGTGCCAGCAGCTCTACGGCGGGGGACCCTACGCAGTATTTT.

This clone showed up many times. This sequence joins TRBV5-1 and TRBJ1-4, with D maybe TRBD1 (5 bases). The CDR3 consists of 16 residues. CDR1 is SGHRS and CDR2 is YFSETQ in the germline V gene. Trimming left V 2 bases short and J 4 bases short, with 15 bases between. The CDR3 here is CASSFGAGQRNEKLFF. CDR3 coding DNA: TGCGCCAGCAGCTTCGGAGCAGGACAACGTAATGAAAAACTGTTTTTT.

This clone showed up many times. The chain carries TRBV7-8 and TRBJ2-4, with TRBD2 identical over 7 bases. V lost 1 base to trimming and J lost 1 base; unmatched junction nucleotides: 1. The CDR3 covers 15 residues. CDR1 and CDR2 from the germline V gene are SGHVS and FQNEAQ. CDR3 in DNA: TGTGCCAGCAGCTTAGAACTAGCGGCCAAAAACATTCAGTACTTC. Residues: CASSLELAAKNIQYF.

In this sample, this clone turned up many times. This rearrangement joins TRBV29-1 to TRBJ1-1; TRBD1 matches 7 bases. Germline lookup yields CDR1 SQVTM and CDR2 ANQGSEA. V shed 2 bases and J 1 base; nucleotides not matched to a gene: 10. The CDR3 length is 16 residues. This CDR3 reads CSVERAAGGWNTEAFF. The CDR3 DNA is TGCAGCGTTGAACGCGCGGCAGGGGGTTGGAACACTGAAGCTTTCTTT.

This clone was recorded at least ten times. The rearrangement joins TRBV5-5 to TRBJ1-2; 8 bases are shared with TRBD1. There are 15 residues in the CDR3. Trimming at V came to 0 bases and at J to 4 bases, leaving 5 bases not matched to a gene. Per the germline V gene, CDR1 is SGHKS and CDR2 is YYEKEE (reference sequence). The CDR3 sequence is CASSLATGGIYGYTF. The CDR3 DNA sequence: TGTGCCAGCAGCTTGGCCACAGGGGGTATCTATGGCTACACCTTC.

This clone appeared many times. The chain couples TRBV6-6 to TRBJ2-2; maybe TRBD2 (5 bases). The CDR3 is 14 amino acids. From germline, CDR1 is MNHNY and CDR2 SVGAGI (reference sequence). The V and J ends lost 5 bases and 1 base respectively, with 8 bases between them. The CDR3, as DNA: TGTGCCAGCAGTGCAGCGGAGAACACCGGGGAGCTGTTTTTT. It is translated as CASSAAENTGELFF.

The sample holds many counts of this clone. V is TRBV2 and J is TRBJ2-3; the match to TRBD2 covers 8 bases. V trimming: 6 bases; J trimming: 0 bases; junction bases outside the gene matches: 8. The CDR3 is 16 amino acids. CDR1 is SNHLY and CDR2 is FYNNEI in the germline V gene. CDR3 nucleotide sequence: TGTGCCAGCAGCCCTCGGGGGGGCTTTAGCACAGATACGCAGTATTTT. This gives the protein CASSPRGGFSTDTQYF.

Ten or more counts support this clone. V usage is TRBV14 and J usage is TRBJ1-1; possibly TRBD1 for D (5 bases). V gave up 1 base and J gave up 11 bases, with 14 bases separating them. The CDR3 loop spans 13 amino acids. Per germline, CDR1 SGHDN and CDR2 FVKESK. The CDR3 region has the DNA TGTGCCAGCAGCCAAGCTGGGGGGGGTTTGGCTTTCTTT. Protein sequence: CASSQAGGGLAFF.

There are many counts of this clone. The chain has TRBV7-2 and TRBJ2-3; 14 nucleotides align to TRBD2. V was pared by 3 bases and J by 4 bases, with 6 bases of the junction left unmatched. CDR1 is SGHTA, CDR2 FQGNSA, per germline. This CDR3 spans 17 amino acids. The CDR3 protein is CASSLTTSGGAADTQYF. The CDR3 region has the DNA TGTGCCAGCAGCTTGACGACTAGCGGGGGGGCAGCAGATACGCAGTATTTT.

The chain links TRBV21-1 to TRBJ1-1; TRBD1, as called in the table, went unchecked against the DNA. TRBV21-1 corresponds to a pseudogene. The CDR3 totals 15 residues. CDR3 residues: CASSKEPGTFTEAFF. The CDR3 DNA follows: TGTGCCAGCAGCAAAGAACCAGGGACATTCACTGAAGCTTTCTTT.

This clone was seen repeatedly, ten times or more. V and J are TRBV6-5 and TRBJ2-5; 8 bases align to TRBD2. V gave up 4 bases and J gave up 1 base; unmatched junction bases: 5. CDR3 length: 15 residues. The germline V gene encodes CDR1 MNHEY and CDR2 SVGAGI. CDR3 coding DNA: TGTGCCAGCAGTTCGTTAGCGGGGATCCAAGAGACCCAGTACTTC. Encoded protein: CASSSLAGIQETQYF.

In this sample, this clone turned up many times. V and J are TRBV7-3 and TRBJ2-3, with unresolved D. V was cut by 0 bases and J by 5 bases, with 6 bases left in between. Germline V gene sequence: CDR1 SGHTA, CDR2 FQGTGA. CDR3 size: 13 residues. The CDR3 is CASSLTGQDTQYF. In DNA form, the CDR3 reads TGTGCCAGCAGCTTAACTGGGCAAGATACGCAGTATTTT.

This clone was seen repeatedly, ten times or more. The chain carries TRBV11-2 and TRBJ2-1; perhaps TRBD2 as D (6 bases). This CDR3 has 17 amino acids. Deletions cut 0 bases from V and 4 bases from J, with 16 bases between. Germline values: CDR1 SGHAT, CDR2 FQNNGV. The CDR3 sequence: CASSLDPRDSKYNEQFF. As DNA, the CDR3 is TGTGCCAGCAGCTTAGATCCCCGGGACTCTAAGTACAATGAGCAGTTCTTC.

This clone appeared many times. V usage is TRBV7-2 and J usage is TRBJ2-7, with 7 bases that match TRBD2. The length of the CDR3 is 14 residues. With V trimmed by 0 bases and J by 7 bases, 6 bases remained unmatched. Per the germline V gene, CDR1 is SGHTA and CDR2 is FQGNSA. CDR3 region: CASSLAIPGGEQYF. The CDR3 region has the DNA TGTGCCAGCAGCTTAGCGATCCCGGGGGGAGAGCAGTACTTC.

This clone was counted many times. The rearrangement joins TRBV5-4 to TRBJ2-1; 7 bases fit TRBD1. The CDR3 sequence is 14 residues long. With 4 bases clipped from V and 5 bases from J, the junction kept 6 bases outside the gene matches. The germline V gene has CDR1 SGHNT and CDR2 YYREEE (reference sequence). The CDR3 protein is CASSPHGTDNEQFF. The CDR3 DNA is TGTGCCAGCAGCCCACATGGGACAGACAATGAGCAGTTCTTC.

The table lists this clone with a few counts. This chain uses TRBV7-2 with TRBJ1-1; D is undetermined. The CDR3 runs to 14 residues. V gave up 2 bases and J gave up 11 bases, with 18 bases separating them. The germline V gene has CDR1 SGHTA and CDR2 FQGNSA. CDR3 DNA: TGTGCCAGCAGCTTAAGGCCCTCGGAGGGATTGGCTTTCTTT. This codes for CASSLRPSEGLAFF.

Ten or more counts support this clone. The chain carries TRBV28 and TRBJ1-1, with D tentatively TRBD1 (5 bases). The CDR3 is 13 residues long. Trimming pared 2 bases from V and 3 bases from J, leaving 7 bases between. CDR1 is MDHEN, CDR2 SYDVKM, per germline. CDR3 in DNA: TGTGCCAGCAGTTTAGGGGCCTACACTGAAGCTTTCTTT. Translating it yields CASSLGAYTEAFF. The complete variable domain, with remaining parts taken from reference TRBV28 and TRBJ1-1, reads DVKVTQSSRYLVKRTGEKVFLECVQDMDHENMFWYRQDPGLGLRLIYFSYDVKMKEKGDIPEGYSVSREKKERFSLILESASTNQTSMYLCASSLGAYTEAFFGQGTRLTVV.

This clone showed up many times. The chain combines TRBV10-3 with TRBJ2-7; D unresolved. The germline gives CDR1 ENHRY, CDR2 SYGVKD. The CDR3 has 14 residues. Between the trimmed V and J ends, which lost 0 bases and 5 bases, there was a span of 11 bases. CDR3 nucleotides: TGTGCCATCAGTGAGTCTCCCGACACCCACGAGCAGTACTTC. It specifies CAISESPDTHEQYF.